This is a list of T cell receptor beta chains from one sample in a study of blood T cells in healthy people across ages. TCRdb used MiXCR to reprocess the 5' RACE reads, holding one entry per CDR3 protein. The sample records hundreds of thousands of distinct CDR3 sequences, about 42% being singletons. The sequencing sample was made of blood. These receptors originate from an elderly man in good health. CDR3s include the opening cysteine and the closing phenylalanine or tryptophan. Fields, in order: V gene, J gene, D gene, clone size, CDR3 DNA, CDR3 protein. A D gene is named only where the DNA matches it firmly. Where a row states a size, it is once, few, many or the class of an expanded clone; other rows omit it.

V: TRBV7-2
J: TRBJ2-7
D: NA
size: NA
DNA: TGTGCCAGCAGCTTAGGGTTGATATACGAGCAGTACTTC
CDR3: CASSLGLIYEQYF

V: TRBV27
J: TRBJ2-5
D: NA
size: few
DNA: TGTGCCAGCAGTTACCGTTGGGCCGGCTTTGAGACCCAGTACTTC
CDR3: CASSYRWAGFETQYF

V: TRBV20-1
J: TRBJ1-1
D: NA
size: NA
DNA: TGCAGTGCTCTAGGAGGGAGTTCCTTGAACACTGAAGTTTTCTTT
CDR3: CSALGGSSLNTEVFF

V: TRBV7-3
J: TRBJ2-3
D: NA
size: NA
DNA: TGTGCCAGCAGCTTTTCGGGGGGCGAGGTAGAAACGCAGTATTTT
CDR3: CASSFSGGEVETQYF

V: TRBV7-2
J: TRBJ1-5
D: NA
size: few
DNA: TGTGCCAGCAGCTTAGACGGGGGTCGAACTCAGCCCCAGCATTTT
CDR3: CASSLDGGRTQPQHF

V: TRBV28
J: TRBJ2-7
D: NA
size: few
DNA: TGTGCCAGCAGTCGAGGCGGGACGGCCTACGAGCAGTACTTC
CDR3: CASSRGGTAYEQYF

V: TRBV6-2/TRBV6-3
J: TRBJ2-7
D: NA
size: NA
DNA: TGTGCCAGCACGGACAACTACGAGCAGTACTTC
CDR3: CASTDNYEQYF

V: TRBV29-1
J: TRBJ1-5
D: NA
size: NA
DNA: TGCAGCGTGGGGGGGGGCGTTAGCAATCAGCCCCAGCATTTT
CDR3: CSVGGGVSNQPQHF

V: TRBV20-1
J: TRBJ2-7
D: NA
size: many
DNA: TGCAGTGCAGCGGCCGCCGACAGTCCCCTCTGGGAGCAGTACTTC
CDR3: CSAAAADSPLWEQYF

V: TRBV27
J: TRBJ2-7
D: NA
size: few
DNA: TGTGCCAGCAGTTTCCAAAACGAGCAGTACTTC
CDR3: CASSFQNEQYF

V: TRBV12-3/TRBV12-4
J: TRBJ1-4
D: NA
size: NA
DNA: TGTGCCAGCAGCTCCTATACTAATGAAAAACTGTTTTTT
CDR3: CASSSYTNEKLFF

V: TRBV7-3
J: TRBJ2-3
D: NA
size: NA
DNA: TGTGCCAGCAGCTTAACCGGGAGTCGCACAGATACGCAGTATTTT
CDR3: CASSLTGSRTDTQYF

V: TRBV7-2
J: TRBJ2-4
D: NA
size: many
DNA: TGTGCCAGCAGCGCAGGGTTGGTTCAGTACTTC
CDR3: CASSAGLVQYF

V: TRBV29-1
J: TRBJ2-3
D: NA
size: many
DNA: TGCAGCGTTGAACAGGGTGCAGATACGCAGTATTTT
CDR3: CSVEQGADTQYF

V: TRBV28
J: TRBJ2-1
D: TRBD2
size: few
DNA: TGTGCCAGCAGTTTATTGAGACTAGCGGGAGGGGTGGGGTCCTACAATGAGCAGTTCTTC
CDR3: CASSLLRLAGGVGSYNEQFF

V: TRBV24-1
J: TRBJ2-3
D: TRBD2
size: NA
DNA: TGTGCCTCCAGTGATCCCTCCGCGGGAGACACAGATACGCAGTATTTT
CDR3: CASSDPSAGDTDTQYF

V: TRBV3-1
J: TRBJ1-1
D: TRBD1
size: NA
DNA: TGTGCCAGCAGCTTAAGGACAGGGTACGGGAACACTGAAGCTTTCTTT
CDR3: CASSLRTGYGNTEAFF

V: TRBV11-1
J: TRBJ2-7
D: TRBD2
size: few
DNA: TGTGCCAGCAGCTCGGGAACTAGCGGGAGCGAGCAGTACTTC
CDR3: CASSSGTSGSEQYF

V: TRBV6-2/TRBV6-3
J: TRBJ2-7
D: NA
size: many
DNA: TGTGCCAGCAGTAATCAAGACAGCTCCTACGAGCAGTACTTC
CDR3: CASSNQDSSYEQYF

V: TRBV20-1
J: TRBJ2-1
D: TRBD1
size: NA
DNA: TGCAGTGCTAGGAAGACAGGGAGTCCCTACAATGAGCAGTTCTTC
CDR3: CSARKTGSPYNEQFF

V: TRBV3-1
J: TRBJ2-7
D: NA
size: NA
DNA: TGTGCCAGCAGCCAAAACCCGACACCTGCCGAGCAGTACTTC
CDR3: CASSQNPTPAEQYF

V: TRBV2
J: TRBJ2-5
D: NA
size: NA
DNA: TGTGCCAGCAGTGAATCGCGGGGAGTGCTTGGTCAGCAGTACTTC
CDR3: CASSESRGVLGQQYF

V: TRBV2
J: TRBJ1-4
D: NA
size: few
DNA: TGTGCCAGCAAGAAGGGGACCCAAGGGGAAAAACTGTTTTTT
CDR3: CASKKGTQGEKLFF

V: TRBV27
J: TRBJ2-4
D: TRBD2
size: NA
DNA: TGTGCCAGCACTTCCGGGACTAGCGGAAACATTCAGTACTTC
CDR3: CASTSGTSGNIQYF

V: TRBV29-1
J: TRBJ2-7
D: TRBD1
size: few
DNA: TGCAGCGCCTTCGACAGGGCCCCTTTCGAGCAGTACTTC
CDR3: CSAFDRAPFEQYF

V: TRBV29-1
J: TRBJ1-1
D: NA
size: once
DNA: TGCAGCGCTGCAAAGCGGAACACTGAAGCTTTCTTT
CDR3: CSAAKRNTEAFF

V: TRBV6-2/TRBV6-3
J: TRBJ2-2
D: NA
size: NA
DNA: TGTGCCAGCAGTTACGGGGTAGGGACCGGGGAGCTGTTTTTT
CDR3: CASSYGVGTGELFF

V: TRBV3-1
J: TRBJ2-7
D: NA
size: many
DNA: TGTGCCAGCAGCCCCGATTGGGAGAGAGAGCAGTACTTC
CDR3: CASSPDWEREQYF

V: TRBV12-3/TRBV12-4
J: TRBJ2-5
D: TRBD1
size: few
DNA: TGTGCCAGCAGTTCCACAGGGGTACGGGAGACCCAGTACTTC
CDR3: CASSSTGVRETQYF

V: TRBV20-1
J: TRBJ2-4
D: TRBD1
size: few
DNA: TGCAGTGCTACCCTTACAGGGGACATTCAGTACTTC
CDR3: CSATLTGDIQYF

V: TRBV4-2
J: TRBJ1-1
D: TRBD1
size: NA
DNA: TGTGCCAGCAGCCACATGGACAGGGGTAAAACTGAAGCTTTCTTT
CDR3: CASSHMDRGKTEAFF

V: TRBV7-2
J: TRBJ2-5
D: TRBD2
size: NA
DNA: TGTGCCAGCAGCTTAGATGCAAACCCAGCGGGAGGAGAGACCCAGTACTTC
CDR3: CASSLDANPAGGETQYF

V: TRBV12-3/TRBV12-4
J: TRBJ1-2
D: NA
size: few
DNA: TGTGCCAGCAGTTTAATTTCCCGGGGCTACACCTTC
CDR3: CASSLISRGYTF

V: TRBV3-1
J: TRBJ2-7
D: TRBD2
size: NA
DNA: TGTGCCAGCAGCCAAGGTTTGGGGCTAGCGGGAGGATACGAGCAGTACTTC
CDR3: CASSQGLGLAGGYEQYF

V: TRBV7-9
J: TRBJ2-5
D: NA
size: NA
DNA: TGTGCCAGCAGCTTAGCCCAGGAAGAGGCCCAGTACTTC
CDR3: CASSLAQEEAQYF

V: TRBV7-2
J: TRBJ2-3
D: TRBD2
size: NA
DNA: TGTGCCAGCAGCTTAGTCCCTAGCGGGAGGGGGAGAGATACGCAGTATTTT
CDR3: CASSLVPSGRGRDTQYF

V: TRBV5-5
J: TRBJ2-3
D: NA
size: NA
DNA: TGTGCCAGCAGCTTGGGGATATTCACAGATACGCAGTATTTT
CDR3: CASSLGIFTDTQYF

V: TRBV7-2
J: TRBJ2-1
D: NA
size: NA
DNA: TGTGCCAGCAGCTTATCTGTAGCGGCCCAAGAGACCCAGTTCTTC
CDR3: CASSLSVAAQETQFF

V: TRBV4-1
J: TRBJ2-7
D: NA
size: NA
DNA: TGCGCCAGCAGCCAAGATTCACAGGCTTACGAGCAGTACTTC
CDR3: CASSQDSQAYEQYF